This T cell receptor (beta chain) is from a study of cytomegalovirus exposure and HLA in healthy donors. Whole-study context: Early on, a data release was issued that held some 85 million unique TCRs from HLA-typed donors. The study's findings and limits: CMV serostatus was the sole immune exposure information available.

Germline loops: CDR1 SNHLY, CDR2 FYNNEI. The J segment lost 2 bases and the V segment lost 7 bases, leaving 2 bases of the junction unmatched. This CDR3 is 13 amino acids long. The PCR used 60 Vbeta and 13 Jbeta primers. Clones were sequenced by immunoSEQ multiplex PCR, and TCRdb holds only the in-frame ones, with some missing. This sample has more than 150,000 clones; around three quarters occur once, and the top ten carry 1.9%. In this sample, this clone turned up once. The antigen is not known. The rearrangement links TRBV2 to TRBJ1-1; 9 nucleotides align to TRBD1. The TCR originated in a woman in her twenties or thirties in good health and CMV-seronegative. Sequencing used PBMCs. The CDR3 sequence is CASMGQGNTEAFF. The CDR3 DNA follows: TGTGCCAGCATGGGACAGGGCAACACTGAAGCTTTCTTT.